This entry lists 18 T cell receptor beta chains sequenced from one sample in a study of blood T cells in healthy people across ages. Primers used in a second PCR of roughly 7 to 12 cycles were a sample-barcoded 5' primer and a J-beta primer mix. TCRdb re-derived calls from the 5' RACE reads in MiXCR, one entry per CDR3 protein. The profile covers approximately 2,000,000 distinct CDR3 sequences, with around 42% appearing a single time and 20% to 25% taken by the ten largest. The sample was blood. These receptors all come from a human donor in good health.

This clonotype was found once. This chain joins TRBV6-5 and TRBJ2-5; 8 bases match TRBD1. Trimming removed 6 bases from V and 11 bases from J; junction bases left unmatched: 14. The CDR3 consists of 14 residues. CDR1 is MNHEY, CDR2 SVGAGI, per germline. The CDR3 bases are TGTGCCAGCAGCTTGGCAGGGGGCTTTTGGGAGCAGTACTTC. Translation: CASSLAGGFWEQYF.

V and J are TRBV4-3 and TRBJ2-5; 7 positions match TRBD2. Germline CDR1 LGHNA, CDR2 YSLEER. Trimming took 4 bases from V and 0 from J; bases not matched to a gene: 8. CDR3 length: 16 residues. The CDR3 DNA is TGCGCCAGCAGCCCGCGCGGGGGAACGTACCAAGAGACCCAGTACTTC. Protein product: CASSPRGGTYQETQYF.

A word on this clonotype: At one end, the junction sequence differs from germline, possibly due to a read error. This chain uses TRBV28 with TRBJ2-6; tentatively, D is TRBD1 (5 bases). Germline CDR1 and CDR2: MDHEN and SYDVKM. This CDR3 comprises 15 residues. CDR3 bases: TGTGCCAGCAGTTTCATTGGCTCTGGGGCCAACGTCCCGACTTTC. Protein product: CASSFIGSGANVPTF.

The chain joins TRBV6-5 to TRBJ2-1; TRBD1 matches 10 bases. J lost 9 bases, V lost 6 bases, and 11 bases had no gene match. Germline V gene sequence: CDR1 MNHEY, CDR2 SVGAGI. The CDR3 is 15 residues long. CDR3: CASSYGQGGFGEQFF. Here the CDR3 DNA reads TGTGCCAGCAGCTACGGACAGGGGGGTTTTGGTGAGCAGTTCTTC.

This clonotype was found a few times. This chain links TRBV10-3 with TRBJ1-5; D uncertain. The CDR3 loop spans 13 amino acids. Germline V lookup: CDR1 ENHRY, CDR2 SYGVKD. Trimming left V 2 bases short and J 5 bases short, with 7 bases between. DNA of the CDR3: TGTGCCATCAGTGAGACAGCCGATCAGCCCCAGCATTTT. Translation gives CAISETADQPQHF.

The CDR3 protein is CASSRDLNSYEQYF. Here the CDR3 DNA reads TGTGCCAGCAGTCGGGACCTCAACTCCTACGAGCAGTACTTC. J is TRBJ2-7 and V is TRBV28, with D tentatively TRBD1 or TRBD2 (5 bases each). V lost 5 bases and J 0 bases, leaving 11 bases between the germline ends. CDR3 length: 14 residues. The germline V gene has CDR1 MDHEN and CDR2 SYDVKM.

The chain combines TRBV28 with TRBJ2-1, with 9 bases matching TRBD2. V lost 3 bases to trimming and J lost 1 base; unmatched junction nucleotides: 4. Germline-derived CDR1 and CDR2 are MDHEN and SYDVKM. The CDR3 has 16 amino acids. CDR3 loop: CASSFAGGPSYNEQFF. Written as DNA, the CDR3 is TGTGCCAGCAGTTTTGCGGGGGGGCCGTCCTACAATGAGCAGTTCTTC.

This clonotype was counted ten times or more. V gene TRBV20-1 combines with J gene TRBJ1-2; weak D call: TRBD1 (5 bases). This CDR3 is 11 amino acids long. V was clipped by 2 bases and J by 5 bases, with 6 bases between them. Germline-derived CDR1 and CDR2 are DFQATT and SNEGSKA (reference sequence). CDR3 in amino acids: CSARSGYGYTF. The CDR3 DNA sequence: TGCAGTGCTAGATCAGGGTATGGCTACACCTTC.

The genes are TRBV9 and TRBJ2-3, with D perhaps TRBD1 or TRBD2 (6 bases each). Trimming stripped 0 bases from V and 4 bases from J, with 12 bases between. This CDR3 region has 15 residues. Germline loops: CDR1 SGDLS, CDR2 YYNGEE. The CDR3 sequence: CASSVEGGRSDTQYF. Here the CDR3 DNA reads TGTGCCAGCAGCGTAGAGGGGGGTAGGTCAGATACGCAGTATTTT.

Concerning this clonotype: An end of the junction differs from the germline gene, which may be a read error. The chain recombines TRBV7-9 with TRBJ2-5, with 9 positions matching TRBD2. Germline V gives CDR1 SEHNR, CDR2 FQNEAQ (reference sequence). The CDR3 is made up of 14 amino acids. CDR3 residues: CASSIAGEVETQYF. CDR3 nucleotides: TGTGCCAGCAGCATAGCGGGGGAGGTCGAGACCCAGTACTTC.

This clonotype was counted a single time. V usage is TRBV7-2 and J usage is TRBJ2-6, with 10 positions matching TRBD1. CDR1 and CDR2 from the germline V gene are SGHTA and FQGNSA. The CDR3 extends over 19 amino acids. With V trimmed by 5 bases and J by 0 bases, 10 bases remained unmatched. The CDR3 here is CASSPRQGAIFSGANVLTF. In nucleotides, the CDR3 is TGTGCCAGCAGCCCCCGACAGGGGGCAATCTTCTCTGGGGCCAACGTCCTGACTTTC.

This chain joins TRBV5-1 and TRBJ2-2; tentatively, D is TRBD1 (5 bases). Trimming shortened V by 3 bases and J by 3 bases, and 6 bases separated the two germline ends. Germline V CDR1 and CDR2: SGHRS, YFSETQ. This CDR3 has 13 amino acids. For the CDR3, the DNA is TGCGCCAGCAGCTCACAGGACACCGGGGAGCTGTTTTTT. This gives the protein CASSSQDTGELFF.

The rearrangement links TRBV7-8 to TRBJ2-3; a possible D gene is TRBD2 (5 bases). The V gene's germline CDR1 is SGHVS and CDR2 FQNEAQ. V gave up 8 bases and J gave up 6 bases, with 12 bases separating them. The CDR3 has 12 amino acids. The CDR3 region has the DNA TGTGCCAGCTCCCGAGGGATGGATACGCAGTATTTT. Translating it yields CASSRGMDTQYF.

J is TRBJ2-7 and V is TRBV5-5; D gene unclear. The CDR3 extends over 12 amino acids. The V and J ends lost 2 bases and 6 bases respectively, with 9 bases between them. Germline V gives CDR1 SGHKS, CDR2 YYEKEE (reference sequence). This CDR3 reads CASSFRQREQYF. In DNA form, the CDR3 reads TGTGCCAGCAGCTTCCGTCAGCGCGAGCAGTACTTC.

This clonotype has a single count. This chain uses TRBV29-1 with TRBJ2-1; D remains unclear. V lost 0 bases and J lost 5, with 8 bases in between. The length of the CDR3 is 13 residues. Germline V gene lookup returns CDR1 SQVTM and CDR2 ANQGSEA. CDR3 sequence: CSVEEVGNNEQFF. DNA for the CDR3: TGCAGCGTTGAAGAAGTCGGAAACAATGAGCAGTTCTTC.

Only a few counts were recorded for this clonotype. The V and J genes are TRBV7-9 and TRBJ2-4, with no clear D. Gene TRBJ2-7 matches the end of the DNA better, so the J call may be wrong. This CDR3 contains 12 residues. The germline V gene encodes CDR1 SEHNR and CDR2 FQNEAQ (reference sequence). Here the CDR3 reads CASSKWSIEQYF. CDR3 nucleotides: TGTGCCAGCAGTAAATGGTCCATCGAGCAGTACTTC.

The chain couples TRBV12-5 to TRBJ2-3; D is uncertain. CDR3 length: 13 residues. V was shortened by 3 bases and J by 1 base, with 5 bases between the two germline ends. Germline CDR1 reads LGHNT; CDR2 reads FRNRAP. CDR3 DNA sequence: TGTGCTAGTGGTTTCCAGGGCACAGATACGCAGTATTTT. Its protein product is CASGFQGTDTQYF.

V gene TRBV20-1 combines with J gene TRBJ2-3; no firm D call. V was cut by 5 bases and J by 2 bases, with 14 bases left in between. The CDR3 has 14 residues. Germline assignment: CDR1 DFQATT and CDR2 SNEGSKA (reference sequence). The CDR3 sequence is CSACPPTSTDTQYF. The CDR3 bases are TGCAGTGCTTGCCCTCCGACTTCCACAGATACGCAGTATTTT.